These T cell receptor beta chains were read from a single sample in a study of cytomegalovirus exposure and HLA in healthy donors. The table came from immunoSEQ multiplex PCR; TCRdb's copy has only in-frame clones and leaves some out. The sample lists 150,000 to 200,000 clones, more than 85% occurring once. The sample comprised PBMCs. The receptor set was obtained from a woman younger than 35 in good health and CMV-seronegative. Both conserved end residues are part of each CDR3. The D gene is left open where the match is weak. Clone size appears in some rows only: once, few, many, or a class for an expanded clone.

>.|TRBJ2-7|TRBD2|TRBV7-2
TGTGCCAGCAGCCCCCGGGATAGCGGGAACCTCTACGAGCAGTACTTC
CASSPRDSGNLYEQYF
>.|TRBJ2-2|TRBD2|TRBV7-3
TGTGCCAGCAGCACAAAGCCCTGGGGGCTAGCGGGAGATTGGAACACCGGGGAGCTGTTTTTT
CASSTKPWGLAGDWNTGELFF
>.|TRBJ1-5|.|TRBV19
TGTGCCAGTAGTATCGGGGTATCACAGCCCCAGCATTTT
CASSIGVSQPQHF
>.|TRBJ2-3|TRBD1|TRBV4-1
TGCGCCAGCAGCCAAGACAGGGGGCTCGCAGATACGCAGTATTTT
CASSQDRGLADTQYF
>few|TRBJ2-2|.|TRBV4-3
TGCGCCAGCAGCCAAGGCTCGGGATCCGGGGAGCTGTTTTTT
CASSQGSGSGELFF
>.|TRBJ1-5|.|TRBV5-1
TGCGCCAGCAGCCCCGGACAGATCAATCAGCCCCAGCATTTT
CASSPGQINQPQHF
>.|TRBJ2-5|TRBD2|TRBV7-6
TGTGCCAGCGTCCGGCTAGCGGGGGACCAAGAGACCCAGTACTTC
CASVRLAGDQETQYF
>.|TRBJ1-2|.|TRBV27
TGTGCCAGCAGTTTATCGGGGACTGGCTACTATGGCTACACCTTC
CASSLSGTGYYGYTF
>.|TRBJ2-7|TRBD1|TRBV5-1
TGCGCCAGCAGCTTGGCTTTATCGACAGGGGCGACCTACGAGCAGTACTTC
CASSLALSTGATYEQYF
>.|TRBJ2-4|.|TRBV2
TGTGCCAGCAGTGAAGAGGGGGGGGCGGACATTCAGTACTTC
CASSEEGGADIQYF
>.|TRBJ1-1|.|TRBV6-6
TGTGCCAGCAGTTACTCACCACCAGCAGGGCTCACTGAAGCTTTCTTT
CASSYSPPAGLTEAFF
>.|TRBJ2-7|TRBD1|TRBV4-1
TGCGCCAGCAGCCAGGGGGACAGGATCTCCTACGAGCAGTACTTC
CASSQGDRISYEQYF
>.|TRBJ1-4|.|TRBV19
TGTGCCAGTAGTATAAGGAGAAGAGAAAAACTGTTTTTT
CASSIRRREKLFF
>.|TRBJ1-1|.|TRBV11-3
TGTGCCAGCAGCTTCGAGCGAACGACCCCAATTAAAGCTTTCTTT
CASSFERTTPIKAFF
>.|TRBJ2-5|.|TRBV19
TGTGCCAGTAGTATAGTTAGGGGGGGCGAAGAGACCCAGTACTTC
CASSIVRGGEETQYF
>.|TRBJ1-1|TRBD1|TRBV5-5
TGTGCCAGCAGCTGGACAGGGATGAACACTGAAGCTTTCTTT
CASSWTGMNTEAFF
>once|TRBJ1-2|TRBD1|TRBV28
TGTGCCAGCAGTTTAGAGACAGGGCACTATGGCTACACCTTC
CASSLETGHYGYTF
>.|TRBJ2-2|TRBD1|TRBV19
TGTGCCAGTAGTATAAGGAAACAGGGGGTCGGGGAGCTGTTTTTT
CASSIRKQGVGELFF
>.|TRBJ1-1|.|TRBV19
TGTGCCAGTAGTGATACATCGAACACTGAAGCTTTCTTT
CASSDTSNTEAFF
>.|TRBJ2-3|.|TRBV5-5
TGTGCCAGCAGCTTCTCAGGGGCGGATACGCAGTATTTT
CASSFSGADTQYF
>.|TRBJ2-1|.|TRBV6-1
TGTGCCAGCAGCCTCCAGGGTAATGAGCAGTTCTTC
CASSLQGNEQFF
>once|TRBJ2-1|TRBD2|TRBV7-3
TGTGCCAGCAGCTCCAGCGGGAGGGTCTCCTACAATGAGCAGTTCTTC
CASSSSGRVSYNEQFF